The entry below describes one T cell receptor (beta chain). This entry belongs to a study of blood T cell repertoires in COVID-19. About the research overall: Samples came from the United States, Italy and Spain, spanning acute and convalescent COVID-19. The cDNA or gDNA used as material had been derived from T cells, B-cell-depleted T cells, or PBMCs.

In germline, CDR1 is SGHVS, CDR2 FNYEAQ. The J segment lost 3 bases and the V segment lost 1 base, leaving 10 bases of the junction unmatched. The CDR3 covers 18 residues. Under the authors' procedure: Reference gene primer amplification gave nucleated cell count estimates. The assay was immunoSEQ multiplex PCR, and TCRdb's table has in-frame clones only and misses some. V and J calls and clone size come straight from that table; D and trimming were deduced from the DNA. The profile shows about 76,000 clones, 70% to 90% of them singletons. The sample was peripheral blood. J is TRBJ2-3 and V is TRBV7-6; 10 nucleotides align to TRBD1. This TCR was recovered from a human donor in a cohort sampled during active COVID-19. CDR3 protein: CASSLGGTGVMWTDTQYF. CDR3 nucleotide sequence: TGTGCCAGCAGCTTAGGGGGGACAGGGGTTATGTGGACAGATACGCAGTATTTT.